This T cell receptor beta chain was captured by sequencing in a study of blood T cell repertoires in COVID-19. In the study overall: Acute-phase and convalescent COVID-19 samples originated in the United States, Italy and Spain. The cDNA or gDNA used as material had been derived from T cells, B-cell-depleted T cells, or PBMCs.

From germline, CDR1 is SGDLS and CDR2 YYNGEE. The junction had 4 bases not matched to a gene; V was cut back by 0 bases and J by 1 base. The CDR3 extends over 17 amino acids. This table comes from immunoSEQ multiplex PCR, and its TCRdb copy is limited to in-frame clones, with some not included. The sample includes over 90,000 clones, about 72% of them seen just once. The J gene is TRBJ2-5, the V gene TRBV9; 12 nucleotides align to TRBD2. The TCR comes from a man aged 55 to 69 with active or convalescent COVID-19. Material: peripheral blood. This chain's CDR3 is CASSVGGTSGSQETQYF. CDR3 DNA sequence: TGTGCCAGCAGCGTAGGTGGGACTAGCGGGTCCCAAGAGACCCAGTACTTC. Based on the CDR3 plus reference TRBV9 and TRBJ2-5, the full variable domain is DSGVTQTPKHLITATGQRVTLRCSPRSGDLSVYWYQQSLDQGLQFLIQYYNGEERAKGNILERFSAQQFPDLHSELNLSSLELGDSALYFCASSVGGTSGSQETQYFGPGTRLLVL.